A single T cell receptor (beta chain) is shown here with its context. The data belong to a study of OX40 agonist ivuxolimab in advanced cancers. The CDR3 spans 13 residues. The V end lost 5 bases, the J end lost 5 bases, and 10 bases lay between the germline ends. CDR1 is MNHEY and CDR2 is SVGAGI in the germline V gene. Assay: immunoSEQ multiplex PCR; the TCRdb copy retains only in-frame clones and omits some. The repertoire includes under 100,000 clones, over 75% of them detected once, and 0.65% to 0.8% sits in the top ten. The clonotype originates from an adult with an advanced solid tumor such as melanoma, head and neck, liver or kidney cancer. The sequencing here drew on CD4+ or CD8+ T cells sorted from blood, taken in a trial of the OX40 agonist ivuxolimab. The V and J genes are TRBV6-5 and TRBJ1-5; maybe TRBD1 (6 bases). In DNA form, the CDR3 reads TGTGCCAGCAGTGGGACATCCTATCAGCCCCAGCATTTT. Translating gives CASSGTSYQPQHF.